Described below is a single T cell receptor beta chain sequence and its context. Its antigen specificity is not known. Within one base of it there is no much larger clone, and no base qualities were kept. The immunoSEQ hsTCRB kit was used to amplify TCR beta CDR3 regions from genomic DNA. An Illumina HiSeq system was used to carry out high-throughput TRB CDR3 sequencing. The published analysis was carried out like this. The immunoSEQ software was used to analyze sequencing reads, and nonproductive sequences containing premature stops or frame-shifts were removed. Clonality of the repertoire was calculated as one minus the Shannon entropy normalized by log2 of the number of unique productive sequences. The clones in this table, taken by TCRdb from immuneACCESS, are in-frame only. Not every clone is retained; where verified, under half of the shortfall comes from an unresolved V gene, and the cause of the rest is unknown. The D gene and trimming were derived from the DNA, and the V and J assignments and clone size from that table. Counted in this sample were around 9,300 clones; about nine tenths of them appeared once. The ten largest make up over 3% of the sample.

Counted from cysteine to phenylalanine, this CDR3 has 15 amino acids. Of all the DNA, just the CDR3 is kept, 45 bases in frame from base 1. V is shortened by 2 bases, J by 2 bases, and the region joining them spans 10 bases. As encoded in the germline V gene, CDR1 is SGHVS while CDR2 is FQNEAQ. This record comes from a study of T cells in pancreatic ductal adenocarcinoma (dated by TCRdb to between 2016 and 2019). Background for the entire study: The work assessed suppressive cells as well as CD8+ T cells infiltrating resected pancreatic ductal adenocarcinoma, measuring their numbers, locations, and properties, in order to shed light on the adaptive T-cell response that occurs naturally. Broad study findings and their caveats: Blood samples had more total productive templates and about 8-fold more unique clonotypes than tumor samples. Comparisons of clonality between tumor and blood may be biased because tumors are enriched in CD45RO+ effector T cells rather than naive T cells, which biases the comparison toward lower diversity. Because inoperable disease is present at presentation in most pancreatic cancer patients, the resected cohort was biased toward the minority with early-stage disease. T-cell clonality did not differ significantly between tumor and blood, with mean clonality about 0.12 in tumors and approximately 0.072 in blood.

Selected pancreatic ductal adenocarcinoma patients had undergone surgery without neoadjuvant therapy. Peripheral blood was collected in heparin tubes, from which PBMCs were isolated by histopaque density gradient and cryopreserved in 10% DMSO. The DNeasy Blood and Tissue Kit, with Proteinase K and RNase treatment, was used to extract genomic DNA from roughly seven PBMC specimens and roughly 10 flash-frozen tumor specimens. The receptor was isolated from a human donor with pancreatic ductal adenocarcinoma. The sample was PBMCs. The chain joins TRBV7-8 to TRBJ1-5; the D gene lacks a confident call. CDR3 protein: CASSLYLRGNQPQHF. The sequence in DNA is TGTGCCAGCAGCTTATATCTACGGGGCAATCAGCCCCAGCATTTT.